The TCR beta chain described here comes from a study of blood T cell repertoires in COVID-19. As for the study in general: There were acute and convalescent COVID-19 samples, and they came from the United States, Italy and Spain.

As originally analysed: Reference gene primer amplification gave estimated nucleated cell counts. The data were produced by immunoSEQ multiplex PCR, yet TCRdb's version contains in-frame clones alone and is incomplete. V and J calls and clone size are as listed in that table; D and trimming were resolved from the DNA. The sample records approximately 90,000 clones, 85% being singletons. Germline loops: CDR1 MNHEY, CDR2 SVGAGI. CDR3 length: 14 amino acids. V gave up 5 bases and J gave up 1 base, with 11 bases separating them. The chain carries TRBV6-5 and TRBJ1-1; D possibly corresponds to TRBD1 (6 bases). The TCR sequence derives from a man aged 80 or over with acute or convalescent COVID-19. The sample taken for sequencing was peripheral blood. The chain's CDR3 is CASSRTAKNTEAFF. Here the CDR3 DNA reads TGTGCCAGCAGTCGGACAGCCAAGAACACTGAAGCTTTCTTT.